This T cell receptor (beta chain) was recovered during a study of shared clonotypes between healthy human individuals. V was pared by 3 bases and J by 8 bases, with 9 bases of the junction left unmatched. The V gene's germline CDR1 is SEHNR and CDR2 FQNEAQ (reference sequence). This CDR3 comprises 15 residues. Study-wide results and limits: Among donors, sharing of clonotypes was expected to be affected by sequencing depth.

As concerns this clone: Its antigen is undetermined. A much larger clone differs by one base, so this may be a read error. In the same sample, other DNA sequences code for this CDR3.

Several immunoSEQ plates held equal portions of the genomic DNA taken from each subset. PBMC DNA, left unsorted, was sequenced on ten immunoSEQ deep assay plates. Libraries were prepared by immunoSEQ multiplex PCR; TCRdb keeps only in-frame clonotypes and omits some of them. The repertoire includes around 500,000 clones, less than 80% of them detected once, and 10% to 15% sits in the top ten. This sequence joins TRBV7-9 and TRBJ2-1; 8 bases map to TRBD2. This TCR came from a woman aged 40 to 49 in good health. Some clones in this sample may be carry-over from other donors' samples. Sequenced input: PBMCs. The CDR3 DNA follows: TGTGCCAGCAGCTTTCGCGGACTAGCAGGAGATGAGCAGTTCTTC. Translated: CASSFRGLAGDEQFF.